These 3 T cell receptor beta chains came from one sample sequenced in a study of TIL therapy for anti-PD-1-resistant metastatic lung cancer. This was the immunoSEQ v3 assay. The table came from immunoSEQ multiplex PCR; TCRdb's copy has only in-frame clones and leaves some out. The repertoire includes some 16,000 clones, under 80% of them detected once, and under 45% sits in the top ten. Time point of the sample: pre-treatment sample, taken before nivolumab and TIL therapy. Sequenced material: blood, taken at baseline. Every receptor here comes from a person aged 25-85 years with non-small cell lung cancer.

This clone was observed once. This chain uses TRBV4-1 with TRBJ1-2; TRBD1 matches at 7 bases. Germline trimming cut 5 bases from V and 6 bases from J; bases unmatched to any gene: 6. Germline V gene data show CDR1 as MGHRA and CDR2 as YSYEKL. There are 13 residues in the CDR3. In DNA form, the CDR3 reads TGCGCCAGCAGCTACAGACAGGGTAATGGCTACACCTTC. Translating it yields CASSYRQGNGYTF.

This rearrangement joins TRBV6-5 to TRBJ1-1; D is undetermined. V was cut by 7 bases and J by 11 bases, with 23 bases left in between. The CDR3 is made up of 14 amino acids. CDR1 and CDR2 (germline): MNHEY, SVGAGI. CDR3 bases: TGTGCCAGCAATTTCGCCAGGTCTATGGGTGGGGCTTTCTTT. This codes for CASNFARSMGGAFF.

Concerning this clone itself: It differs at one base from a far larger clone, so likely a read error. The sample contains more than one DNA sequence encoding this CDR3. The chain employs TRBV5-4 and TRBJ2-3, with 8 bases fitting TRBD1. CDR1 is SGHNT and CDR2 is YYREEE in the germline V gene (reference sequence). Trimming at V came to 4 bases and at J to 0 bases, leaving 10 bases not matched to a gene. The CDR3 is 17 amino acids. The CDR3 nucleotides read TGTGCCAGCAGCCCGTCCTTCACAGGGGGAAGCACAGATACGCAGTATTTT. It specifies CASSPSFTGGSTDTQYF.